The 8 T cell receptor beta chains given below trace back to one sample, sequenced in a study of T-cell reconstitution after alpha-beta-depleted transplantation in children. Molecular barcoding with unique molecular identifiers was used for the TCRbeta library. One entry per CDR3 protein results from TCRdb running MiXCR on the PCR reads. This sample has 550,000 to 800,000 distinct CDR3 sequences; over 10% occur once, and the top ten carry 0.79%. The sample in question was PBMCs, obtained before TCRalphabeta/CD19-depleted stem cell transplant. The source of these receptors is a girl aged 2-10 years with congenital amegakaryocytic thrombocytopenia, due to receive a stem cell transplant.

This clonotype occurred many times. This chain connects TRBV20-1 to TRBJ1-2; D possibly corresponds to TRBD1 (5 bases). V gave up 0 bases and J gave up 3 bases, with 14 bases separating them. The CDR3 sequence is 15 residues long. CDR1 is DFQATT, CDR2 SNEGSKA, per germline (reference sequence). The CDR3 DNA follows: TGCAGTGCTAGAGAACCTGGGGGGTCCTACTATGGCTACACCTTC. The encoded protein is CSAREPGGSYYGYTF.

This chain links TRBV7-9 with TRBJ2-6; possibly TRBD1 for D (6 bases). CDR3 size: 15 residues. Germline lookup yields CDR1 SEHNR and CDR2 FQNEAQ (reference sequence). Deletions cut 5 bases from V and 3 bases from J, with 11 bases between. The CDR3 region is CASSPRGYGANVLTF. The CDR3, as DNA: TGTGCCAGCAGCCCCAGGGGTTATGGGGCCAACGTCCTGACTTTC.

This chain links TRBV7-9 with TRBJ2-1; a weak D match, TRBD2 (6 bases). V was shortened by 4 bases and J by 1 base, with 14 bases between the two germline ends. CDR3 length equals 16 residues. Germline CDR1 reads SEHNR; CDR2 reads FQNEAQ (reference sequence). CDR3 sequence (DNA): TGTGCCAGCAGCTCGAGAGGGGCGGGATCCTACAATGAGCAGTTCTTC. It is translated as CASSSRGAGSYNEQFF.

The table lists this clonotype with many counts. This chain joins TRBV5-1 and TRBJ1-1; D gene uncertain. CDR1 SGHRS and CDR2 YFSETQ come from the germline V gene. CDR3 length: 15 amino acids. Trimming stripped 0 bases from V and 1 base from J, with 10 bases between. The CDR3 spells CASSLAGISNTEAFF. Here the CDR3 DNA reads TGCGCCAGCAGCTTGGCGGGAATTTCGAACACTGAAGCTTTCTTT.

This clonotype was observed at least ten times. This rearrangement joins TRBV30 to TRBJ1-2, with 8 positions matching TRBD1. The V gene end was trimmed by 2 bases and the J gene end by 2 bases; junction bases not matched to a gene: 4. This CDR3 is built from 14 residues. Germline CDR1 GTSNPN, CDR2 SVGIG (reference sequence). The CDR3 region is CAWSIGTGNYGYTF. Here the CDR3 DNA reads TGTGCCTGGAGTATAGGGACAGGAAACTATGGCTACACCTTC.

The table lists this clonotype with many counts. The J gene is TRBJ2-3, the V gene TRBV5-1, with 8 bases fitting TRBD1. The germline V gene has CDR1 SGHRS and CDR2 YFSETQ. This CDR3 region has 16 residues. V lost 1 base, J lost 3 bases, and 7 bases stayed unmatched. The CDR3 DNA reads TGCGCCAGCAGCTTGTTCCCGGACAGGGATACAGATACGCAGTATTTT. Its translation is CASSLFPDRDTDTQYF.

This clonotype has more than one count but fewer than ten. The chain recombines TRBV18 with TRBJ2-7; no firm D call. Trimming pared 6 bases from V and 3 bases from J, leaving 12 bases between. The CDR3 sequence is 13 residues long. The germline V gene has CDR1 KGHSH and CDR2 LQKENI. The CDR3 reads CASSAGSYYEQYF. The DNA of the CDR3 is TGTGCCAGCTCTGCAGGCTCCTACTACGAGCAGTACTTC.

V and J are TRBV15 and TRBJ2-1; TRBD2 agrees at 7 bases. CDR1 is LNHNV, CDR2 YYDKDF, per germline (reference sequence). This CDR3 has 15 amino acids. J gave up 8 bases and V 3 bases, and 10 bases lay outside the gene matches. The CDR3 protein is CATSRAAGASYEQFF. CDR3 sequence (DNA): TGTGCCACCAGCAGGGCGGCGGGAGCTTCGTATGAGCAGTTCTTC. The full variable domain, with the rest looked up from reference TRBV15 and TRBJ2-1, is DAMVIQNPRYQVTQFGKPVTLSCSQTLNHNVMYWYQQKSSQAPKLLFHYYDKDFNNEADTPDNFQSRRPNTSFCFLDIRSPGLGDTAMYLCATSRAAGASYEQFFGPGTRLTVL.